This TCR beta chain was documented in a study of T cell responses to AZD1222 COVID-19 vaccine. At the level of the study: Second-dose recipients at about 4 or about 12 weeks were treated as one pooled group.

The study's findings and limits: Only a handful of AZD1222 recipients, six or seven in all, had baseline seropositivity. Reports say nearly half of spike-specific TCRs go after unmutated variant regions.

This clone was seen just once. The antigen remains unidentified. The repertoire was sequenced with immunoSEQ multiplex PCR; TCRdb's copy has only in-frame clones and lacks some. The sample lists 150,000 or so clones; roughly nine tenths were seen once. The CDR3 spans 14 residues. With 4 bases removed from V and 0 bases from J, the gap between germline ends came to 10 bases. The germline V gene encodes CDR1 SNHLY and CDR2 FYNNEI. The gene calls are TRBV2 and TRBJ2-7; D may be TRBD1 or TRBD2 (5 bases each). The receptor comes from an adult in good health. The sample was peripheral blood, taken on day 0 of AZD1222 vaccination. As DNA, the CDR3 is TGTGCCAGCAGTGGGGACGGAAACTCCTACGAGCAGTACTTC. Its translation: CASSGDGNSYEQYF.